This TCR beta chain was profiled in a study of Graves' ophthalmopathy and Graves' hyperthyroidism. Amplified TCR beta CDR3 regions were obtained using RNA transcripts as template. A first-round RT-PCR used HTBI primers, followed by a second-round multiplex PCR. TCRdb independently ran MiXCR on the multiplex PCR reads; one entry per CDR3 protein. The sample lists about 480,000 distinct CDR3 sequences, 13% to 15% occurring once. This clonotype has at least ten counts. Sequenced input: blood. This clonotype was sampled from a woman in her twenties or thirties with Graves' ophthalmopathy.

The CDR3 DNA reads as TGTGCCAGCAGCTTAGGATTATACGAGCAGTACTTC. Translating gives CASSLGLYEQYF. The genes are TRBV28 and TRBJ2-7; D gene uncertain. The CDR3 length is 12 residues. V shed 6 bases and J shed 4 bases, with 10 bases lying between them. Germline V CDR1 and CDR2: MDHEN, SYDVKM.